This TCR beta chain was obtained from a study of blood T cell repertoires in COVID-19. Two consecutive negative NP/OP PCR tests, clearance, or resolved symptoms defined Cohort 3 recovery. After removal of 4 bases from V and 1 base from J, the junction contained 20 bases not matched to a gene. CDR1 ENHRY and CDR2 SYGVKD come from the germline V gene. The CDR3 is made up of 20 amino acids. This table comes from immunoSEQ multiplex PCR, and its TCRdb copy is limited to in-frame clones, with some not included. The data contain 150,000 to 200,000 clones, roughly 82% of them singletons. The sequenced sample was PBMCs or T cells enriched from blood (not recorded which). The V and J genes are TRBV10-3 and TRBJ2-5, with 8 bases identical to TRBD2. This receptor was obtained from a man aged 50 to 59 who had recovered from COVID-19. CDR3: CAISGLGLGLRRVGQETQYF. In DNA, the CDR3 is TGTGCCATCAGTGGTTTGGGACTAGGTCTTAGGAGAGTGGGCCAAGAGACCCAGTACTTC.